The 21 T cell receptor beta chains below all came from one sample that was sequenced in a study of breast tumors, draining lymph nodes, adjacent tissues. Axillary draining lymph nodes of breast cancer patients supplied the node samples. One entry per CDR3 protein results from TCRdb running MiXCR on the multiplex PCR reads. This table holds 140,000 or so distinct CDR3 sequences, about 30% found once. The sequenced sample was axillary lymph node tissue. Receptors originate from a female donor with breast cancer. Some clones in this sample may be carry-over from other donors' samples.

CDR3: CASSPQTGAFRETQYF. In DNA, the CDR3 is TGTGCCAGCAGCCCACAAACAGGGGCCTTCCGGGAGACCCAGTACTTC. The chain uses TRBV11-2 and TRBJ2-5; the match to TRBD1 covers 7 bases. The J segment lost 5 bases and the V segment lost 5 bases, leaving 14 bases of the junction unmatched. The CDR3 loop spans 16 amino acids. CDR1 is SGHAT, CDR2 FQNNGV, per germline. The full variable domain, completed using reference TRBV11-2 and TRBJ2-5, is EAGVAQSPRYKIIEKRQSVAFWCNPISGHATLYWYQQILGQGPKLLIQFQNNGVVDDSQLPKDRFSAERLKGVDSTLKIQPAKLEDSAVYLCASSPQTGAFRETQYFGPGTRLLVL.

This clonotype was seen at least ten times. The V and J genes are TRBV19 and TRBJ1-6, with D possibly being TRBD1 (6 bases). V lost 3 bases and J 9 bases, leaving 18 bases between the germline ends. The CDR3 consists of 16 residues. CDR1 and CDR2 (germline): LNHDA, SQIVND (reference sequence). CDR3 sequence: CASSIRAAGVPSPLHF. The CDR3 bases are TGTGCCAGTAGTATCCGTGCGGCAGGGGTTCCTTCACCCCTCCACTTT.

The J gene is TRBJ2-3, the V gene TRBV10-3; 12 bases line up with TRBD2. J was trimmed by 2 bases and V by 9 bases; bases with no gene match: 3. From germline, CDR1 is ENHRY and CDR2 SYGVKD. CDR3 length: 14 amino acids. The CDR3 DNA sequence: TGTGCCATTAGGACTAGCGGGAACACAGATACGCAGTATTTT. Translated: CAIRTSGNTDTQYF.

This clonotype was observed a few times. The rearrangement uses TRBV12-3 or TRBV12-4 and TRBJ1-1, with D unclear. Trimming shortened V by 0 bases and J by 2 bases, and 7 bases separated the two germline ends. This CDR3 comprises 14 residues. The CDR3 region has the DNA TGTGCCAGCAGTTTAGCGAGAGATAACACTGAAGCTTTCTTT. Its translation: CASSLARDNTEAFF.

The rearrangement uses TRBV7-3 and TRBJ2-7; D might be TRBD1 or TRBD2, each matching 5 bases. Trimming removed 5 bases at V and 2 bases at J, with 13 bases between. Germline V CDR1 and CDR2: SGHTA, FQGTGA. The CDR3 has 14 residues. DNA for the CDR3: TGTGCCAGCAGCCCTTTTGGGGGACCCTACGAGCAGTACTTC. This codes for CASSPFGGPYEQYF.

This clonotype came up a few times. The genes are TRBV5-1 and TRBJ1-1, with D unclear. The CDR3 contains 15 residues. V gave up 0 bases and J gave up 3 bases, with 12 bases separating them. Looked up from germline, CDR1 is SGHRS and CDR2 is YFSETQ. CDR3 residues: CASSLGLAQDTEAFF. CDR3 nucleotides: TGCGCCAGCAGCTTGGGACTAGCCCAGGACACTGAAGCTTTCTTT.

This clonotype was seen just once. A read error may be the cause here, since a much bigger clone is one base away. The rearrangement links TRBV3-1 to TRBJ2-7; D possibly corresponds to TRBD1 (6 bases). CDR3 length: 14 residues. CDR1 is LGHDT, CDR2 YNNKEL, per germline (reference sequence). Trimming pared 4 bases from V and 7 bases from J, leaving 17 bases between. CDR3 protein: CASSPRTESREQYV. The CDR3 DNA sequence: TGTGCCAGCAGCCCAAGGACAGAATCTCGTGAGCAGTACGTC.

This clonotype was recorded many times. The chain uses TRBV7-8 and TRBJ2-3, with D perhaps matching TRBD1 or TRBD2 (6 bases each). Trimming left V 5 bases short and J 0 bases short, with 12 bases between. CDR3 size: 15 residues. Germline V gives CDR1 SGHVS, CDR2 FQNEAQ. CDR3 sequence (DNA): TGTGCCAGCAGCGGTGTAGGGGGGAGCACAGATACGCAGTATTTT. Translated, it gives CASSGVGGSTDTQYF.

This clonotype came up many times. The genes are TRBV7-3 and TRBJ1-6; D remains ambiguous. CDR1 and CDR2 (germline): SGHTA, FQGTGA. V lost 5 bases and J lost 13, with 21 bases in between. The CDR3 has 15 amino acids. CDR3 nucleotides: TGTGCCAGCAGCGAGGACGGGTCGCGCGAGCGGCCCCTCCACTTT. It is translated as CASSEDGSRERPLHF.

This clonotype occurred many times. The chain is built from TRBV7-9 and TRBJ1-3; no definite D call. V was clipped by 1 base and J by 1 base, with 2 bases between them. The CDR3 is 13 residues long. Germline V gene sequence: CDR1 SEHNR, CDR2 FQNEAQ (reference sequence). The CDR3 here is CASSLVSGNTIYF. Written as DNA, the CDR3 is TGTGCCAGCAGCTTAGTGTCTGGAAACACCATATATTTT.

This clonotype was detected ten times or more. This may come from a read error, since a much larger clone is one base off. The chain is built from TRBV9 and TRBJ2-5; 9 nucleotides align to TRBD2. Looked up from germline, CDR1 is SGDLS and CDR2 is YYNGEE. The CDR3 totals 15 residues. The CDR3 protein is CASSVGLAVQETPYF. The CDR3 DNA is TGTGCCAGCAGCGTAGGACTAGCGGTCCAAGAGACCCCGTACTTC.

This clonotype has at least ten counts. A much more abundant neighbour one base away suggests this may be a read error. This chain joins TRBV9 and TRBJ1-6, with TRBD1 as a possible D gene (5 bases). Germline V gives CDR1 SGDLS, CDR2 YYNGEE. This CDR3 has 15 amino acids. The chain's CDR3 is CASSGTGLINSPPHF. CDR3 DNA: TGTGCCAGCAGCGGTACGGGACTCATTAATTCACCCCCCCACTTT.

V is TRBV12-3 or TRBV12-4 and J is TRBJ2-7; 12 nucleotides align to TRBD1. Losses at the gene ends were 9 bases for V and 5 bases for J; bases not matched to a gene: 8. The CDR3 is 14 residues long. The CDR3 sequence is CASSRRDRGHEQYF. The CDR3 nucleotides read TGTGCCAGTTCAAGGAGGGACAGGGGGCACGAGCAGTACTTC.

As to this clonotype: A much more abundant neighbour one base away suggests this may be a read error. The V and J genes are TRBV12-5 and TRBJ2-3; a possible D gene is TRBD2 (5 bases). Looked up from germline, CDR1 is LGHNT and CDR2 is FRNRAP. CDR3 size: 13 residues. The CDR3 protein is CTSGLVPTDTQYF. The CDR3 nucleotides read TGTACTAGTGGTTTGGTTCCCACAGATACGCAGTATTTT. Full variable domain (rest looked up from reference TRBV12-5 and TRBJ2-3): DARVTQTPRHKVTEMGQEVTMRCQPILGHNTVFWYRQTMMQGLELLAYFRNRAPLDDSGMPKDRFSAEMPDATLATLKIQPSEPRDSAVYFCTSGLVPTDTQYFGPGTRLTVL.

This clonotype was recorded at least ten times. This chain links TRBV20-1 with TRBJ1-3, with a possible D match to TRBD1 (5 bases). This CDR3 is 14 amino acids long. Trimming left V 0 bases short and J 0 bases short, with 6 bases between. Per germline, CDR1 DFQATT and CDR2 SNEGSKA (reference sequence). DNA of the CDR3: TGCAGTGCTAGAGATGGGGCCTCTGGAAACACCATATATTTT. It translates to CSARDGASGNTIYF.

Ten or more counts support this clonotype. V gene TRBV20-1 combines with J gene TRBJ2-2, with TRBD1 as a possible D gene (5 bases). Trimming shortened V by 4 bases and J by 7 bases, and 10 bases separated the two germline ends. Germline V gene sequence: CDR1 DFQATT, CDR2 SNEGSKA (reference sequence). The CDR3 is 12 amino acids. CDR3 protein: CSATTDHGELFF. CDR3 sequence (DNA): TGCAGTGCTACGACAGACCACGGGGAGCTGTTTTTT.

In its sample, this clonotype was seen many times. This chain connects TRBV4-1 to TRBJ1-2; D remains unclear. Trimming removed 0 bases at V and 13 bases at J, with 6 bases between. CDR1 and CDR2 (germline): MGHRA, YSYEKL. CDR3 length: 10 residues. The CDR3 DNA reads TGCGCCAGCAGCCAAGAAATGATCACCTTC. The encoded protein is CASSQEMITF.

This clonotype was observed a handful of times. V and J are TRBV6-5 and TRBJ2-2; 8 bases fit TRBD1. V lost 2 bases and J lost 4; bases outside the gene matches: 15. The CDR3 sequence is 19 residues long. The germline CDR1 and CDR2 sequences are MNHEY and SVGAGI. The DNA of the CDR3 is TGTGCCAGCAGTTACACGATGCCGGGACAGGATCGAGGCACCGGGGAGCTGTTTTTT. Translated, it gives CASSYTMPGQDRGTGELFF.

This clonotype was picked up a small number of times. The chain has TRBV7-9 and TRBJ1-1; TRBD1 matches at 7 bases. The germline CDR1 and CDR2 sequences are SEHNR and FQNEAQ (reference sequence). The length of the CDR3 is 15 residues. Trimming at V came to 1 base and at J to 3 bases, leaving 5 bases not matched to a gene. Here the CDR3 DNA reads TGTGCCAGCAGCTTAGGAGGGGGCGGGGACACTGAAGCTTTCTTT. Translation gives CASSLGGGGDTEAFF.

About this clonotype itself: The CDR3 does not end in the conserved phenylalanine or tryptophan, so this is likely a read error. The chain is built from TRBV7-2 and TRBJ1-2, with a tentative D call TRBD1 (6 bases). Deletions cut 3 bases from V and 2 bases from J, with 10 bases between. There are 14 residues in the CDR3. CDR1 SGHTA and CDR2 FQGNSA come from the germline V gene. The CDR3 reads CASSLQGRNYGYTL. As DNA, the CDR3 is TGTGCCAGCAGCTTGCAGGGGCGGAACTATGGCTACACCCTC.

This clonotype has at least ten counts. The J gene is TRBJ2-7, the V gene TRBV10-3; TRBD1 agrees at 7 bases. V gave up 2 bases and J gave up 4 bases; unmatched junction bases: 2. The CDR3 is made up of 13 amino acids. Germline values: CDR1 ENHRY, CDR2 SYGVKD. The CDR3 nucleotides are TGTGCCATCAGTGAGCAGGGACAGTACGAGCAGTACTTC. It codes for CAISEQGQYEQYF.